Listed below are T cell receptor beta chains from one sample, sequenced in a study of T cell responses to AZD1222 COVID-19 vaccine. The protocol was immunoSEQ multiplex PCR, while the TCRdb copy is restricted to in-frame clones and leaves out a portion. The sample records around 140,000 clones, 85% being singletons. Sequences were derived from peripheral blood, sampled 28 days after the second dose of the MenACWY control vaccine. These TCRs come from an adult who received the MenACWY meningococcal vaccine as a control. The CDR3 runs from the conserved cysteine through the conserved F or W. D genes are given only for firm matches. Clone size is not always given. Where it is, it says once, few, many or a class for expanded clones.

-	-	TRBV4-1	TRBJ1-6	CASSHFQGGSSYNSPLHF	TGCGCCAGCAGCCATTTCCAGGGCGGGAGCTCCTATAATTCACCCCTCCACTTT
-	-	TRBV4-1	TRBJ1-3	CASSQDRDHLTTIYF	TGCGCCAGCAGCCAAGACCGGGACCATCTTACGACCATATATTTT
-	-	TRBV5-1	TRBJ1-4	CASSLMGPVNEKLFF	TGCGCCAGCAGCTTGATGGGGCCAGTTAATGAAAAACTGTTTTTT
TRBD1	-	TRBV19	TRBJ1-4	CASSTRDRDEKLFF	TGTGCCAGTAGCACTAGGGACAGGGATGAAAAACTGTTTTTT
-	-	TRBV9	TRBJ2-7	CASSVGSSYEQYF	TGTGCCAGCAGCGTAGGATCCTCCTACGAGCAGTACTTC
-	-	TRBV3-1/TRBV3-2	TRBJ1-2	CASSPGGGRGRDWSYGYTF	TGTGCCAGCAGCCCCGGAGGCGGCAGGGGAAGGGATTGGTCTTATGGCTACACCTTC
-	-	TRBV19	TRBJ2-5	CATTGAGETQYF	TGTGCCACCACTGGGGCAGGGGAGACCCAGTACTTC
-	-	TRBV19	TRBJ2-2	CASSIRGSRLTGELFF	TGTGCCAGTAGTATTCGGGGGAGTAGGTTGACCGGGGAGCTGTTTTTT
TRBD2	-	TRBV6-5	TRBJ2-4	CASNGGVAKNIQYF	TGTGCCAGCAACGGGGGGGTAGCCAAAAACATTCAGTACTTC
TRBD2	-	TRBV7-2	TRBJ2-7	CASTLSGRAYEQYF	TGTGCCAGCACCCTTAGCGGGAGGGCCTACGAGCAGTACTTC
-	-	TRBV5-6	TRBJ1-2	CASSLWAAVNRGYTF	TGTGCCAGCAGCTTGTGGGCCGCTGTGAATCGTGGCTACACCTTC
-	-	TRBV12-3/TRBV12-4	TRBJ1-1	CASSFSGNTEAFF	TGTGCCAGCAGTTTCTCTGGGAACACTGAAGCTTTCTTT
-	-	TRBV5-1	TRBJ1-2	CASNREGVNYGYTF	TGCGCCAGCAATCGAGAGGGCGTTAACTATGGCTACACCTTC
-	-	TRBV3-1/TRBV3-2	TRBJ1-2	CASSPKVRIEGYTF	TGTGCCAGCAGCCCCAAAGTAAGGATAGAAGGCTACACCTTC
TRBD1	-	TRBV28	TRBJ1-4	CASSTRPGQGAANEKLFF	TGTGCCAGCAGTACACGTCCGGGACAGGGGGCTGCTAATGAAAAACTGTTTTTT
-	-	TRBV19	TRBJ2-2	CASSAYRDAGELFF	TGTGCCAGTAGTGCCTACCGGGACGCCGGGGAGCTGTTTTTT
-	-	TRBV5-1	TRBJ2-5	CASSLGQETQYF	TGCGCCAGCAGCTTGGGACAAGAGACCCAGTACTTC
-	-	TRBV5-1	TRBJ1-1	CASSLEQSSGRASEAFF	TGCGCCAGCAGCTTGGAACAGTCGTCTGGCAGGGCTTCTGAAGCTTTCTTT
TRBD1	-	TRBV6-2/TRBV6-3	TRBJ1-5	CASSRDRVTKQPQHF	TGTGCCAGCAGTAGGGACAGGGTTACGAAACAGCCCCAGCATTTT
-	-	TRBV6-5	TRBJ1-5	CASSWLPIGSNQPQHF	TGTGCCAGCAGTTGGTTACCGATCGGCAGCAATCAGCCCCAGCATTTT
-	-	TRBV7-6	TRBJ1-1	CASSAGAGLTEAFF	TGTGCCAGCAGCGCGGGCGCGGGGCTCACTGAAGCTTTCTTT
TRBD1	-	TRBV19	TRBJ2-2	CASTNRGENTGELFF	TGTGCCAGTACCAACAGGGGAGAGAACACCGGGGAGCTGTTTTTT
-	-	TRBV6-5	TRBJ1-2	CANSAGRENYGYTF	TGTGCCAACTCTGCAGGGAGAGAAAACTATGGCTACACCTTC
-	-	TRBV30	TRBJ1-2	CAWSKLRWEDYGYTF	TGTGCCTGGAGCAAGCTCCGGTGGGAGGACTATGGCTACACCTTC
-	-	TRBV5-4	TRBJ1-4	CASSGWEEEKLFF	TGTGCCAGCAGCGGGTGGGAGGAGGAAAAACTGTTTTTT
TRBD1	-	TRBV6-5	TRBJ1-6	CASSYSWTGEGSPLHF	TGTGCCAGCAGTTACTCGTGGACAGGGGAAGGTTCACCCCTCCACTTT
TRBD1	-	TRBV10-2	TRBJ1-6	CASSRGDSPLHF	TGCGCCAGCTCCAGGGGGGATTCACCCCTCCACTTT
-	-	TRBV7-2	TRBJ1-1	CASSFTVNTEAFF	TGTGCCAGCAGCTTCACCGTGAACACTGAAGCTTTCTTT
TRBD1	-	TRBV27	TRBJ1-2	CASSFTGVQGGYGYTF	TGTGCCAGCAGTTTTACGGGGGTACAGGGGGGGTATGGCTACACCTTC
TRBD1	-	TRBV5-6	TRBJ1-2	CASVRDSPYGYTF	TGTGCCAGCGTGCGGGACAGCCCCTATGGCTACACCTTC
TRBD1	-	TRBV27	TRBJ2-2	CASTPQGVWDTGELFF	TGTGCCAGCACCCCTCAGGGGGTTTGGGACACCGGGGAGCTGTTTTTT
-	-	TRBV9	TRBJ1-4	CASSVAGSNEKLFF	TGTGCCAGCAGCGTAGCAGGGTCTAATGAAAAACTGTTTTTT
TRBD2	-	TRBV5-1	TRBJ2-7	CASSSSGTSNEQYF	TGCGCCAGCAGCTCATCCGGGACTAGTAACGAGCAGTACTTC
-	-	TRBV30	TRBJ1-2	CARGQPNYGYTF	TGTGCCCGAGGACAGCCTAACTATGGCTACACCTTC
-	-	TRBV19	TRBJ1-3	CASQTGDSGNTIYF	TGTGCCAGTCAAACAGGCGATTCTGGAAACACCATATATTTT
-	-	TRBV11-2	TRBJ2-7	CASSSPTGPEEQYF	TGTGCCAGCAGCTCACCGACGGGTCCTGAGGAGCAGTACTTC
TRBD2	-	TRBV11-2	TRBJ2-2	CASSFLPSGGNTGELFF	TGTGCCAGCAGCTTCCTACCTAGCGGGGGGAACACCGGGGAGCTGTTTTTT
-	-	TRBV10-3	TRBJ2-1	CAISDPFSYNEQFF	TGTGCCATCAGTGACCCCTTTTCCTACAATGAGCAGTTCTTC
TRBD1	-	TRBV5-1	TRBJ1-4	CASSLDGTGGEKLFF	TGCGCCAGCAGCTTGGACGGGACAGGGGGCGAAAAACTGTTTTTT
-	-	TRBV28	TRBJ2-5	CASSLFGGRETQYF	TGTGCCAGCAGTTTATTCGGGGGCCGGGAGACCCAGTACTTC
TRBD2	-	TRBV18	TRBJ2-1	CASSPARLAGVLNEQFF	TGTGCCAGCTCACCGGCGAGGTTAGCGGGAGTTCTCAATGAGCAGTTCTTC
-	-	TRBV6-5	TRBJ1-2	CASSFTGLYGYTF	TGTGCCAGCAGTTTCACAGGACTGTATGGCTACACCTTC
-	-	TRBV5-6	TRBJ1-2	CASSSYEGSGYTF	TGTGCCAGCAGCTCGTACGAGGGGAGCGGCTACACCTTC
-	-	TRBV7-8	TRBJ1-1	CASSLGGGWATEAFF	TGTGCCAGCAGCTTAGGCGGTGGGTGGGCCACTGAAGCTTTCTTT
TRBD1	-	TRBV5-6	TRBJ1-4	CASSSDRGVGEKLFF	TGTGCCAGCAGCTCCGACAGGGGGGTAGGAGAAAAACTGTTTTTT
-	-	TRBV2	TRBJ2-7	CASSSRADRDLKKREDPYEQYF	TGTGCCAGCAGTTCTCGCGCGGACAGGGACTTAAAAAAGCGGGAGGACCCCTACGAGCAGTACTTC
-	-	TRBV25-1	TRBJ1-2	CASRQENYGYTF	TGTGCCAGCAGGCAGGAGAACTATGGCTACACCTTC
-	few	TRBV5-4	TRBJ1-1	CASSPIDQGTEAFF	TGTGCCAGCAGCCCCATTGATCAGGGCACTGAAGCTTTCTTT
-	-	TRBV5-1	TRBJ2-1	CASRSSYNEQFF	TGCGCCAGCAGGAGCTCCTACAATGAGCAGTTCTTC
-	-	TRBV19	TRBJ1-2	CASKPHQTRGGYGYTF	TGTGCCAGTAAGCCGCATCAGACTAGAGGGGGCTATGGCTACACCTTC
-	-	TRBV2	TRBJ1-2	CASSNSVNYGYTF	TGTGCCAGCAGTAACAGCGTTAACTATGGCTACACCTTC
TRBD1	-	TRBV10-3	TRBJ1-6	CAISEGTGNSPLHF	TGTGCCATCAGTGAAGGGACAGGGAATTCACCCCTCCACTTT
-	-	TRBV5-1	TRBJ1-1	CASSLRTGNTEAFF	TGCGCCAGCAGCCTAAGGACGGGGAACACTGAAGCTTTCTTT
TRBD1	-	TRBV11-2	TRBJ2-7	CASSLKGQGVSEQYF	TGTGCCAGCAGCTTAAAGGGACAGGGGGTTAGTGAGCAGTACTTC
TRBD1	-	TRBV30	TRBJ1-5	CAWNRGTNQPQHF	TGTGCCTGGAACAGGGGAACCAATCAGCCCCAGCATTTT
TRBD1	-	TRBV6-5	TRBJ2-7	CASSYSVGQISYEQYF	TGTGCCAGCAGTTACTCGGTGGGACAGATCTCCTACGAGCAGTACTTC
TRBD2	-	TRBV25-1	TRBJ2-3	CASSRTSGGPDTQYF	TGTGCCAGCAGTCGGACTAGCGGGGGACCGGATACGCAGTATTTT
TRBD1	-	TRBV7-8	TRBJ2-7	CASSTSTGTGASYEQYF	TGTGCCAGCAGCACATCGACCGGGACAGGGGCATCCTACGAGCAGTACTTC
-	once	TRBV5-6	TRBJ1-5	CASSLERSNQPQHF	TGTGCCAGCAGCTTGGAGAGGAGCAATCAGCCCCAGCATTTT